One and the same sample provided the 23 T cell receptor beta chains below, sequenced in a study of blood T cell repertoires in COVID-19. The table came from immunoSEQ multiplex PCR; TCRdb's copy has only in-frame clones and leaves some out. The sample lists 50,000 to 55,000 clones, more than 70% occurring once. Material: peripheral blood. The receptors were gathered from a man in his 60s with acute or convalescent COVID-19.

The chain carries TRBV11-1 and TRBJ2-7, with TRBD1 matching over 7 bases. This CDR3 region has 15 residues. Germline CDR1 reads SGHAT; CDR2 reads FQDESV (reference sequence). Trimming at V came to 3 bases and at J to 0 bases, leaving 5 bases not matched to a gene. The CDR3 DNA reads as TGTGCCAGCAGCTTGACAGGGACCTCCTCCTACGAGCAGTACTTC. Translation gives CASSLTGTSSYEQYF. Variable domain in full (rest from reference TRBV11-1 and TRBJ2-7): EAEVAQSPRYKITEKSQAVAFWCDPISGHATLYWYRQILGQGPELLVQFQDESVVDDSQLPKDRFSAERLKGVDSTLKIQPAELGDSAMYLCASSLTGTSSYEQYFGPGTRLTVT.

This chain uses TRBV19 with TRBJ1-5; 8 bases align to TRBD1. The CDR3 runs to 14 residues. J lost 6 bases, V lost 3 bases, and 4 bases had no gene match. Germline CDR1 is LNHDA and CDR2 is SQIVND (reference sequence). This CDR3 reads CASSIRTGPQPQHF. The CDR3 DNA reads as TGTGCCAGTAGTATTAGGACAGGGCCTCAGCCCCAGCATTTT.

The gene calls are TRBV7-8 and TRBJ2-1; possibly TRBD2 for D (6 bases). Germline V CDR1 and CDR2: SGHVS, FQNEAQ. V lost 3 bases and J 1 base, leaving 16 bases between the germline ends. This CDR3 spans 17 amino acids. The CDR3 sequence: CASSFIRGTTSYNEQFF. The CDR3 DNA sequence: TGTGCCAGCAGCTTTATCCGGGGGACCACTTCCTACAATGAGCAGTTCTTC.

A few counts support this clone. This sequence joins TRBV28 and TRBJ1-6, with D perhaps TRBD1 (6 bases). The germline gives CDR1 MDHEN, CDR2 SYDVKM. The CDR3 is 15 residues long. With 6 bases removed from V and 7 bases from J, the gap between germline ends came to 16 bases. DNA of the CDR3: TGTGCCAGCAGCCCCACCCCGCAGGGGAATTCACCCCTCCACTTT. Protein sequence: CASSPTPQGNSPLHF. Full variable domain (remainder filled in from reference TRBV28 and TRBJ1-6): DVKVTQSSRYLVKRTGEKVFLECVQDMDHENMFWYRQDPGLGLRLIYFSYDVKMKEKGDIPEGYSVSREKKERFSLILESASTNQTSMYLCASSPTPQGNSPLHFGNGTRLTVT.

V gene TRBV7-8 combines with J gene TRBJ1-2; D gene uncertain. This CDR3 region has 14 residues. The V end lost 1 base, the J end lost 2 bases, and 8 bases lay between the germline ends. Germline V gene sequence: CDR1 SGHVS, CDR2 FQNEAQ. CDR3 sequence: CASSLVGRNYGYTF. The CDR3 nucleotides read TGTGCCAGCAGCTTAGTCGGCAGGAACTATGGCTACACCTTC.

This clone was observed a single time. This rearrangement joins TRBV6-5 to TRBJ2-5, with D perhaps TRBD1 (6 bases). Between the trimmed V and J ends, which lost 0 bases and 5 bases, there was a span of 13 bases. The germline CDR1 and CDR2 sequences are MNHEY and SVGAGI. CDR3 size: 15 residues. The DNA of the CDR3 is TGTGCCAGCAGTTACTCGTCGAGGGGGTCCGAGACCCAGTACTTC. Translating it yields CASSYSSRGSETQYF.

The CDR3: CASSPGGTEPQHF. The CDR3 DNA reads as TGTGCCAGCTCACCAGGGGGGACGGAGCCCCAGCATTTT. The chain joins TRBV18 to TRBJ1-5; tentatively, D is TRBD1 (5 bases). The CDR3 runs 13 residues. Germline V gene data show CDR1 as KGHSH and CDR2 as LQKENI. Deletions cut 2 bases from V and 8 bases from J, with 10 bases between.

Comment on this clone: One end of the junction does not line up with germline, which may come from a read error. In nucleotides, the CDR3 is TGCGCCAGCACCTTGGGACTAGCGGGAGTATACAATGAGCAGTTCTTC. Amino acid sequence: CASTLGLAGVYNEQFF. The chain employs TRBV5-1 and TRBJ2-1; TRBD2 matches 14 bases. The CDR3 spans 16 residues. CDR1 and CDR2 (germline): SGHRS, YFSETQ. Full variable domain (remainder filled in from reference TRBV5-1 and TRBJ2-1): KAGVTQTPRYLIKTRGQQVTLSCSPISGHRSVSWYQQTPGQGLQFLFEYFSETQRNKGNFPGRFSGRQFSNSRSEMNVSTLELGDSALYLCASTLGLAGVYNEQFFGPGTRLTVL.

The chain links TRBV5-1 to TRBJ2-5, with 9 bases identical to TRBD1. V gave up 4 bases and J gave up 3 bases; unmatched junction bases: 4. The CDR3 spans 14 residues. Germline V gene sequence: CDR1 SGHRS, CDR2 YFSETQ. For the CDR3, the DNA is TGCGCCAGCAGCCCGGGACAGGGAGAAGAGACCCAGTACTTC. It is translated as CASSPGQGEETQYF.

The CDR3 region has the DNA TGTGCCTGGAGTCCTGGGGGGACAGGGGCTAACTATGGCTACACCTTC. Protein sequence: CAWSPGGTGANYGYTF. This sequence joins TRBV30 and TRBJ1-2; 10 positions match TRBD1. Per germline, CDR1 GTSNPN and CDR2 SVGIG (reference sequence). There are 16 residues in the CDR3. The V and J ends lost 2 bases and 0 bases, in that order; junction bases with no gene match: 6.

The gene calls are TRBV3-1 (or the pseudogene TRBV3-2) and TRBJ2-3; D is unresolved. This CDR3 is 14 amino acids long. The germline V gene has CDR1 LGHDT and CDR2 YNNKEL (reference sequence). V dropped 4 bases and J dropped 3 bases, with 11 bases sitting between them. CDR3 in amino acids: CASSLSVLTDTQYF. CDR3 sequence (DNA): TGTGCCAGCAGCCTTTCCGTCCTAACAGATACGCAGTATTTT.

This chain joins TRBV5-1 and TRBJ1-4; D gene unclear. With 0 bases removed from V and 8 bases from J, the gap between germline ends came to 14 bases. Germline V gene data show CDR1 as SGHRS and CDR2 as YFSETQ. This CDR3 contains 15 residues. DNA of the CDR3: TGCGCCAGCAGCTTGGCCGAACAGCAAGTCGAAAAACTGTTTTTT. Residues: CASSLAEQQVEKLFF.

The CDR3: CASSYGQVLGYEQYF. DNA of the CDR3: TGTGCCAGCAGTTACGGACAGGTCCTTGGCTACGAGCAGTACTTC. J is TRBJ2-7 and V is TRBV6-2 or TRBV6-3; 7 nucleotides align to TRBD1. CDR1 is MNHEY and CDR2 is SVGEGT in the germline V gene. J gave up 3 bases and V 2 bases, and 7 bases lay outside the gene matches. This CDR3 is built from 15 residues.

The V and J genes are TRBV27 and TRBJ2-5; TRBD1 matches at 9 bases. V shed 3 bases and J 5 bases; nucleotides not matched to a gene: 4. The CDR3 consists of 14 residues. Germline V gene data show CDR1 as MNHEY and CDR2 as SMNVEV (reference sequence). In DNA, the CDR3 is TGTGCCAGCAGTTTGATCACAGGGGGCGAGACCCAGTACTTC. Its translation is CASSLITGGETQYF.

V gene TRBV5-4 combines with J gene TRBJ1-4, with D perhaps matching TRBD1 (6 bases). The CDR3 spans 14 residues. The V gene's germline CDR1 is SGHNT and CDR2 YYREEE (reference sequence). Trimming pared 4 bases from V and 8 bases from J, leaving 15 bases between. CDR3 bases: TGTGCCAGCAGCCCGGAGCAGGGGAAAGAAAAACTGTTTTTT. Translated: CASSPEQGKEKLFF.

The chain employs TRBV28 and TRBJ1-2; weak D call: TRBD1 (6 bases). Per germline, CDR1 MDHEN and CDR2 SYDVKM. With 2 bases removed from V and 7 bases from J, the gap between germline ends came to 11 bases. The CDR3 sequence is 13 residues long. CDR3 sequence reads: CASSLDRIAGYTF. The CDR3 nucleotides are TGTGCCAGCAGTTTAGACAGGATAGCTGGCTACACCTTC.

The chain carries TRBV29-1 and TRBJ1-4; TRBD1 matches at 8 bases. The CDR3 sequence is 13 residues long. Germline V lookup: CDR1 SQVTM, CDR2 ANQGSEA. The V segment lost 8 bases and the J segment 10 bases; nucleotides outside the gene matches: 12. The CDR3 spells CSIWTGRDGKLFF. CDR3 DNA sequence: TGCAGCATTTGGACAGGGCGGGATGGAAAACTGTTTTTT. The full variable domain, in which reference TRBV29-1 and TRBJ1-4 provide the parts outside the CDR3, is SAVISQKPSRDICQRGTSLTIQCQVDSQVTMMFWYRQQPGQSLTLIATANQGSEATYESGFVIDKFPISRPNLTFSTLTVSNMSPEDSSIYLCSIWTGRDGKLFFGSGTQLSVL.

CDR3: CASSLGQGAVNEQFF. In DNA, the CDR3 is TGCGCCAGCAGCTTGGGACAGGGGGCGGTCAATGAGCAGTTCTTC. The V call is TRBV5-1, the J call TRBJ2-1; TRBD1 aligns across 10 bases. Germline loops: CDR1 SGHRS, CDR2 YFSETQ. J lost 6 bases, V lost 0 bases, and 3 bases had no gene match. This CDR3 spans 15 amino acids.

The rearrangement links TRBV24-1 to TRBJ1-5; D possibly corresponds to TRBD1 (5 bases). CDR1 is KGHDR, CDR2 SFDVKD, per germline. V gave up 9 bases and J gave up 3 bases, with 8 bases separating them. The CDR3 contains 12 residues. The CDR3 DNA reads as TGTGCCACCCAGGGCCCCAATCAGCCCCAGCATTTT. Its translation is CATQGPNQPQHF.

The V call is TRBV28, the J call TRBJ1-4; 7 bases line up with TRBD1. The CDR3 consists of 14 residues. V lost 6 bases to trimming and J lost 8 bases; unmatched junction nucleotides: 9. Looked up from germline, CDR1 is MDHEN and CDR2 is SYDVKM. CDR3 loop: CASSLDRLGEKLFF. In DNA, the CDR3 is TGTGCCAGCAGCCTGGACAGGTTAGGGGAAAAACTGTTTTTT.

The V gene is TRBV18, the J gene TRBJ2-1; TRBD2 agrees at 10 bases. The V segment lost 3 bases and the J segment 7 bases; nucleotides outside the gene matches: 6. Germline V gene sequence: CDR1 KGHSH, CDR2 LQKENI. The CDR3 runs to 15 residues. Here the CDR3 reads CASSPIETSGNEQFF. The CDR3 DNA reads as TGTGCCAGCTCACCGATCGAGACTAGCGGGAATGAGCAGTTCTTC.

This clone was picked up a small number of times. The rearrangement uses TRBV9 and TRBJ2-7, with 9 bases lining up with TRBD1. CDR1 and CDR2 from the germline V gene are SGDLS and YYNGEE. V lost 3 bases and J lost 3; bases outside the gene matches: 7. The CDR3 spans 15 residues. The CDR3 region has the DNA TGTGCCAGCAGCGAGGGACAGGGTTGGAACTACGAGCAGTACTTC. Protein: CASSEGQGWNYEQYF.

J is TRBJ2-5 and V is TRBV2; 10 nucleotides align to TRBD2. V trimming: 5 bases; J trimming: 5 bases; junction bases outside the gene matches: 2. Germline V gives CDR1 SNHLY, CDR2 FYNNEI. The CDR3 length is 13 residues. The CDR3 bases are TGTGCCAGCAGTAGCGGGAGGGGCGAGACCCAGTACTTC. This encodes CASSSGRGETQYF.